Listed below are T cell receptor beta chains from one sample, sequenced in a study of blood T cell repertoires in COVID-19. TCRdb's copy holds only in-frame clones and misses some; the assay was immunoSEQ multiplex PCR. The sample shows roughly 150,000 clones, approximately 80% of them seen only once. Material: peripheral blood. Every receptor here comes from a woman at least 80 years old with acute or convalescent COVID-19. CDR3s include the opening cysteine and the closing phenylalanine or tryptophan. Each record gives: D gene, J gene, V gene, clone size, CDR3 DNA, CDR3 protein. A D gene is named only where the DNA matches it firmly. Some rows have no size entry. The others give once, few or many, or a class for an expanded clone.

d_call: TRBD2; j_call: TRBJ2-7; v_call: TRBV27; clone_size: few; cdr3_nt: TGTGCCAGCAGTTTTCGGCCGCGGAGCGGGGGGGCTGTCTACGAGCAGTACTTC; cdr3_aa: CASSFRPRSGGAVYEQYF
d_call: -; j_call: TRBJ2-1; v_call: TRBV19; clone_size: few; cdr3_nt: TGTGCCAGTAGTAGGATAAGCGGTGGGCTATCCTACAATGAGCAGTTCTTC; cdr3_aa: CASSRISGGLSYNEQFF
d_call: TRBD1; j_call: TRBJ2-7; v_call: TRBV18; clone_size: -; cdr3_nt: TGTGCCAGCTCCCAGACAGGGTCCACCTACGAGCAGTACTTC; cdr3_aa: CASSQTGSTYEQYF
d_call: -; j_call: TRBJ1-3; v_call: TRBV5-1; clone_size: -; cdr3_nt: TGCGCCAGCAGCTTGGCAGGGCAAACCTCTGGAAACACCATATATTTT; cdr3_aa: CASSLAGQTSGNTIYF
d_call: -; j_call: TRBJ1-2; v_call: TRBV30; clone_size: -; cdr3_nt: TGTGCCTGGAGTGTCGGTTATAACTATGGCTACACCTTC; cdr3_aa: CAWSVGYNYGYTF
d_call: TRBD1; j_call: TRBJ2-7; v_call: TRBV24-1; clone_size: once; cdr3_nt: TGTGCCACCAGTGTCTCTGACAGGGGGTATCGGGAGCAGTACTTC; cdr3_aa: CATSVSDRGYREQYF
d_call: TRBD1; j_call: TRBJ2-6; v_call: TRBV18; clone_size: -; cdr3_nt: TGTGCCAGCTCACCGTTCCCCGGGACAGGGGGTTCGTCTGGGGCCAACGTCCTGACTTTC; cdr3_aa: CASSPFPGTGGSSGANVLTF
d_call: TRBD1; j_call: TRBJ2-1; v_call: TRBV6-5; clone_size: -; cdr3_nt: TGTGCCAGTTCCAGGGGGCAAGCTGGGAATGAGCAGTTCTTC; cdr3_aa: CASSRGQAGNEQFF
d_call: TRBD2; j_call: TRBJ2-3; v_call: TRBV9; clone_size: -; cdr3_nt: TGTGCCAGCAGCGTAGGGAATAGCGGGAGGCTCACAGATACGCAGTATTTT; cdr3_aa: CASSVGNSGRLTDTQYF
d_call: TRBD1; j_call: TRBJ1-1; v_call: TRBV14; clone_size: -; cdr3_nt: TGTGCCAGCAGCCCCCCCGGGACAGGGGCGGAAGCTTTCTTT; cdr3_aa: CASSPPGTGAEAFF
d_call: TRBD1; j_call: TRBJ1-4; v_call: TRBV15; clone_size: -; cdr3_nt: TGTGCCACCAGCGCGGCAGGGGGCTCTGATGAAAAACTGTTTTTT; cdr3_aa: CATSAAGGSDEKLFF
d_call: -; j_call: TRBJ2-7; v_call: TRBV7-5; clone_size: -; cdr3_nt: TGTGCCAGAAGCCCTACCCGACGAGACAGATTCCTTTCCTACGAGCAGTACTTC; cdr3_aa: CARSPTRRDRFLSYEQYF
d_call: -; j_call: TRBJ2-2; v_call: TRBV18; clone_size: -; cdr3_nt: TGTGCCAGCTCACCTCCACAGGGACGGAACACCGGGGAGCTGTTTTTT; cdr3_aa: CASSPPQGRNTGELFF
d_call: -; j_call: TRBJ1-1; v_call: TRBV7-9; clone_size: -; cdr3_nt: TGTGCCAGCAGCTCGGCTGGTCCGGGATGGCACACTGAAGCTTTCTTT; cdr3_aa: CASSSAGPGWHTEAFF
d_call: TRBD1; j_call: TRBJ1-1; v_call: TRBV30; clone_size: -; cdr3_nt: TGTGCCTGGGGCCGACAGGGCACTGAAGCTTTCTTT; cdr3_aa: CAWGRQGTEAFF
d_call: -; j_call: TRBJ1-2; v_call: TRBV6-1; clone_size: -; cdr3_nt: TGTGCCAGCAGTGAAGCACAGGGAGTAGATGGCTACACCTTC; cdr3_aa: CASSEAQGVDGYTF
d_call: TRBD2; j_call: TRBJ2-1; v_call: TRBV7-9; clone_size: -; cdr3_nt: TGTGCCAGCAGCTTAGGGGCGGGACTAGCGCCCAATGAGCAGTTCTTC; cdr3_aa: CASSLGAGLAPNEQFF
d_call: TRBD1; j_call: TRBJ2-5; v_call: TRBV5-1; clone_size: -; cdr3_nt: TGCGCCAGCAGCTCTACCGGGACAGGGGGAGAGACCCAGTACTTC; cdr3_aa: CASSSTGTGGETQYF